This T cell receptor beta chain came from a study of cytomegalovirus exposure and HLA in healthy donors. PCR involved 60 Vbeta and 13 Jbeta primers. TCRdb's table, derived via immunoSEQ multiplex PCR, lists solely in-frame clones and lacks some. The sample data list 65,000 to 90,000 clones. Germline V CDR1 and CDR2: ENHRY, SYGVKD. With 2 bases removed from V and 1 base from J, the gap between germline ends came to 2 bases. The CDR3 contains 13 residues. Material: PBMCs. This TCR was sampled from a female donor in good health and CMV-seropositive. The chain joins TRBV10-3 to TRBJ2-2; D gene ambiguous. CDR3 protein: CAISEQNTGELFF. The CDR3 DNA is TGTGCCATCAGTGAGCAGAACACCGGGGAGCTGTTTTTT.